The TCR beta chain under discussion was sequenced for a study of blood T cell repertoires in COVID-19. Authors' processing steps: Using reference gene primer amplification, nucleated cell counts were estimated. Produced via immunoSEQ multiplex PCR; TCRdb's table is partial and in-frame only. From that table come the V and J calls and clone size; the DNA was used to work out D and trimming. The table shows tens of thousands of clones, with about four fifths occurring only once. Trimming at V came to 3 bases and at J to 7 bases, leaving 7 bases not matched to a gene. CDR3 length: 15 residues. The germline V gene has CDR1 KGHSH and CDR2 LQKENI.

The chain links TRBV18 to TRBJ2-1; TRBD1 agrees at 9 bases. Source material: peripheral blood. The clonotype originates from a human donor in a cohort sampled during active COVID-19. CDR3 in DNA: TGTGCCAGCTCACCCCAACAGGGGGCGAGGAATGAGCAGTTCTTC. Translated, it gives CASSPQQGARNEQFF.